This TCR beta chain was identified in a study of neoadjuvant nivolumab and ipilimumab in lung cancer. V shed 4 bases and J 0 bases; nucleotides not matched to a gene: 12. The CDR3 loop spans 18 amino acids. CDR1 and CDR2 (germline): SQVTM, ANQGSEA. As to this clone: Its cognate antigen is unknown.

Whole-study results and caveats: Only a single major-pathologic-response sample was available for clonality analysis. Resected-tumor TCR richness correlated positively with pretherapy blood richness.

Sequenced by immunoSEQ multiplex PCR; TCRdb stores in-frame clones only, minus some. The sample lists about 18,000 clones, around 87% occurring once. The gene calls are TRBV29-1 and TRBJ2-3; 11 bases fit TRBD2. The input for sequencing was peripheral blood, taken before neoadjuvant nivolumab, alone or with ipilimumab. The source is an adult with non-small cell lung cancer. The CDR3 coding sequence is TGCAGCGTTGGACCCCGACTAGCGGGAAGATCTAGCACAGATACGCAGTATTTT. It encodes CSVGPRLAGRSSTDTQYF.